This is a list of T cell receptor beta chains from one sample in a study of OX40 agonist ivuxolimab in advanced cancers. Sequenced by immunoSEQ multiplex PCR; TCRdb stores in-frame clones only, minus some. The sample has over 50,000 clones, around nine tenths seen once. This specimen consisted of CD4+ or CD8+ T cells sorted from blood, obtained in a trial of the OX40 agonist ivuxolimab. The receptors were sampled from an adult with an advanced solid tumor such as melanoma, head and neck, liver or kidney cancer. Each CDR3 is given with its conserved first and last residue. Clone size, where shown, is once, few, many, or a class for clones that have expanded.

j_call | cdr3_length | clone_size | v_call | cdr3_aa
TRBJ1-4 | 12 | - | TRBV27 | CASSAGSEKLFF
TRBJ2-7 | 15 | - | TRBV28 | CASSNIPGQGSEQYF
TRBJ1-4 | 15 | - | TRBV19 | CASSRLRDSEEKLFF
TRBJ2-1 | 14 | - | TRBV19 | CASSEGQGYNEQFF
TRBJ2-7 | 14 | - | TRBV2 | CASKDSGSFWEQYF
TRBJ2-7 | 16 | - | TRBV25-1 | CASSPQSDRGRYEQYF
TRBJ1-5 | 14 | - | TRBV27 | CASRATGVALPQHF
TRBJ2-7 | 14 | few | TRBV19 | CASSKTENSYEQYF
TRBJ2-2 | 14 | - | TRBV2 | CASSVWENTGELFF
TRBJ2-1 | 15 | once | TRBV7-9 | CASSAVYRGHNEQFF
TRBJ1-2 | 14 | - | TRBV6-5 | CASRATTYNYGYTF
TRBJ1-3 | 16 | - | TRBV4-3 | CASSQEADSSGNTIYF
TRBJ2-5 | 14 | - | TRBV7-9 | CASSLDRVWETQYF
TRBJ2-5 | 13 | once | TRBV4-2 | CASSQQRKETQYF
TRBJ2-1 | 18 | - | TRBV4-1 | CASSQDFRQGKLGNEQFF
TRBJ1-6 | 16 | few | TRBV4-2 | CASSQVSGQANSPLHF